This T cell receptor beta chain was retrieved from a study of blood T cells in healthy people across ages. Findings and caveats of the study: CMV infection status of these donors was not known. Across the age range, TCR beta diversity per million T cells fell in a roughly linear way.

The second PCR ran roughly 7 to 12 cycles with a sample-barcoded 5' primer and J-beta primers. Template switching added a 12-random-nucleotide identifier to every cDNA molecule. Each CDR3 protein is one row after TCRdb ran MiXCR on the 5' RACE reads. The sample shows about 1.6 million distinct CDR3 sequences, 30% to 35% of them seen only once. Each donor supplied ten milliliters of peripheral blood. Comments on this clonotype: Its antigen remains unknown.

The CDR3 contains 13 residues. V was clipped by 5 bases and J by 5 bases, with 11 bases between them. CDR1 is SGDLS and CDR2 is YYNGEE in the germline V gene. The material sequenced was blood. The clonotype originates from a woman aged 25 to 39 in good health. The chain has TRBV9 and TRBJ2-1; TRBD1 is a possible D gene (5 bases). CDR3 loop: CASSWGPNNEQFF. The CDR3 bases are TGTGCCAGCAGTTGGGGCCCAAACAATGAGCAGTTCTTC.